Listed here are 10 T cell receptor beta chains from one sample, sequenced in a study of T-cell memory formation after mild COVID-19. TCRdb independently ran MiXCR on the 5' RACE reads; one entry per CDR3 protein. The repertoire consists of 450,000 or so distinct CDR3 sequences, with around 25% occurring once and the leading ten covering roughly an eighth. The sequenced sample was PBMCs or a T cell subset sorted from them (not recorded which). Receptors originate from an adult woman who had mild COVID-19 (a few samples of this study predate the infection). Cell type and time point are not known.

This clonotype showed up just a few times. The gene calls are TRBV12-3 or TRBV12-4 and TRBJ2-4; D could derive from TRBD1 or TRBD2 (6 bases each). The V gene lost 4 bases and the J gene lost 8 bases, with 27 bases spanning the gap. The CDR3 contains 18 residues. The CDR3 sequence: CASSSLGRGTLGLYIQYF. The CDR3 DNA reads TGTGCCAGCAGTTCCCTAGGCCGGGGGACACTGGGTTTATACATTCAGTACTTC.

CDR3 residues: CASSLRGPNTGELFF. The CDR3 bases are TGTGCCAGTAGTTTAAGGGGCCCCAACACCGGGGAGCTGTTTTTT. The chain joins TRBV19 to TRBJ2-2; a weak D match, TRBD1 (5 bases). Trimming removed 5 bases from V and 2 bases from J, with 12 bases in between. The CDR3 is 15 amino acids. Germline V lookup: CDR1 LNHDA, CDR2 SQIVND (reference sequence).

V gene TRBV5-1 combines with J gene TRBJ1-2; 9 nucleotides agree with TRBD1. This CDR3 is 16 amino acids long. The trim removed 5 bases at V and 0 bases at J, leaving 8 bases unmatched. Per germline, CDR1 SGHRS and CDR2 YFSETQ. The DNA for the CDR3 is TGCGCCAGCAGACCCCCCGGGACAGGGCCTAACTATGGCTACACCTTC. It yields the protein CASRPPGTGPNYGYTF.

This clonotype was detected a few times. This chain uses TRBV12-3 or TRBV12-4 with TRBJ2-5; 9 bases align to TRBD1. CDR3 length equals 15 residues. The ends lost 8 bases at V and 5 bases at J; junction bases unmatched: 12. CDR3 nucleotides: TGTGCCAGCGGAACAGGGGGCGCTTGGTTGGAGACCCAGTACTTC. It translates to CASGTGGAWLETQYF.

This clonotype was recorded a few times. This chain joins TRBV7-2 and TRBJ1-6, with no clear D. Germline V gene lookup returns CDR1 SGHTA and CDR2 FQGNSA. CDR3 size: 15 residues. Between the trimmed V and J ends, which lost 3 bases and 7 bases, there was a span of 13 bases. The CDR3 DNA sequence: TGTGCCAGCAGCTTTCCTGCCGGGTCCAATTCACCCCTCCACTTT. Amino acid sequence: CASSFPAGSNSPLHF.

The chain links TRBV12-3 or TRBV12-4 to TRBJ2-7; either TRBD1 or TRBD2 may fit D (5 bases each). Trimming removed 1 base from V and 4 bases from J, with 8 bases in between. The CDR3 sequence is 13 residues long. Here the CDR3 DNA reads TGTGCCAGCAGTTTAGGAGGGGAGTACGAGCAGTACTTC. Its translation is CASSLGGEYEQYF.

In DNA form, the CDR3 reads TGTGCCAGCAGTCGGGACAGGAGCATGAACACTGAAGCTTTCTTT. Translated, it gives CASSRDRSMNTEAFF. The chain links TRBV6-5 to TRBJ1-1; 8 bases are shared with TRBD1. CDR3 length: 15 residues. Per the germline V gene, CDR1 is MNHEY and CDR2 is SVGAGI. The V segment lost 5 bases and the J segment 0 bases; nucleotides outside the gene matches: 5.

This clonotype was found a few times. This rearrangement joins TRBV5-1 to TRBJ1-5; TRBD1 is a possible D gene (5 bases). The V gene's germline CDR1 is SGHRS and CDR2 YFSETQ. The CDR3 spans 15 residues. V gave up 3 bases and J gave up 6 bases, with 16 bases separating them. The CDR3 DNA follows: TGCGCCAGCAGCTCCGGAGGCAGGGAGGGTCAGCCCCAGCATTTT. Translation: CASSSGGREGQPQHF.

The chain uses TRBV24-1 and TRBJ2-1; no definite D call. V lost 2 bases and J 10 bases, leaving 20 bases between the germline ends. Germline CDR1 reads KGHDR; CDR2 reads SFDVKD. This CDR3 has 16 residues. CDR3 residues: CATSDSRAAGMVEQFF. DNA of the CDR3: TGTGCCACCAGTGATTCCCGGGCGGCCGGAATGGTCGAGCAGTTCTTC.

This clonotype was found a few times. This sequence joins TRBV20-1 and TRBJ1-5; 10 bases agree with TRBD1. Unmatched junction bases numbered 5, after V lost 2 bases and J lost 7 bases. The CDR3 consists of 14 residues. Germline values: CDR1 DFQATT, CDR2 SNEGSKA (reference sequence). CDR3 DNA: TGCAGTGCTAGATCGGGACAGGGGTTGCAGCCCCAGCATTTT. Its translation is CSARSGQGLQPQHF.